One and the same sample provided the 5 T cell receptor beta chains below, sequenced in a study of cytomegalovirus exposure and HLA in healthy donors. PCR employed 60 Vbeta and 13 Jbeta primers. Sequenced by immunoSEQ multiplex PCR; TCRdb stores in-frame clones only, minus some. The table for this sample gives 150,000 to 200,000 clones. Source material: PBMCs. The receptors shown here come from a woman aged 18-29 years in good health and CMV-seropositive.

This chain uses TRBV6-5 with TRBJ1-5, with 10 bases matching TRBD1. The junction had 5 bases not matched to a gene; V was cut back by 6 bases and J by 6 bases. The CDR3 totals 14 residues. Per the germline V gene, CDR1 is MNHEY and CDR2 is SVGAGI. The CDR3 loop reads CASRPTGGRQPQHF. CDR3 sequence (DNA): TGTGCCAGCAGACCGACAGGGGGCCGTCAGCCCCAGCATTTT.

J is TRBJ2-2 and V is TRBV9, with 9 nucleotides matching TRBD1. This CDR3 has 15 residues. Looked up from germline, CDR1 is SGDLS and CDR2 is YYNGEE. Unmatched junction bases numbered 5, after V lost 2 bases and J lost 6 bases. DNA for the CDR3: TGTGCCAGCAGCGTCGGACAGGGGAGGGCCGGGGAGCTGTTTTTT. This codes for CASSVGQGRAGELFF. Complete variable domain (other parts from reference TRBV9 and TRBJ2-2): DSGVTQTPKHLITATGQRVTLRCSPRSGDLSVYWYQQSLDQGLQFLIQYYNGEERAKGNILERFSAQQFPDLHSELNLSSLELGDSALYFCASSVGQGRAGELFFGEGSRLTVL.

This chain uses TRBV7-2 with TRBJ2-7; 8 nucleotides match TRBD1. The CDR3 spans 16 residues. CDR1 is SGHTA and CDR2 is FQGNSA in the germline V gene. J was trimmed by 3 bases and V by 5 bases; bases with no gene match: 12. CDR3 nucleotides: TGTGCCAGCAGCACGGGCCTTGGGACAGGATTCTACGAGCAGTACTTC. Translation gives CASSTGLGTGFYEQYF. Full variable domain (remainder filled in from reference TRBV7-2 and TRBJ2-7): GAGVSQSPSNKVTEKGKDVELRCDPISGHTALYWYRQSLGQGLEFLIYFQGNSAPDKSGLPSDRFSAERTGGSVSTLTIQRTQQEDSAVYLCASSTGLGTGFYEQYFGPGTRLTVT.

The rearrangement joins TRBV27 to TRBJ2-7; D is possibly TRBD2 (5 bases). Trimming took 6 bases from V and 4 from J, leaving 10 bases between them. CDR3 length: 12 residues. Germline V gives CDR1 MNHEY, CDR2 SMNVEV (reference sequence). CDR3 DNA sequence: TGTGCCAGCAGCCGGGGTGATTACGAGCAGTACTTC. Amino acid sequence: CASSRGDYEQYF.

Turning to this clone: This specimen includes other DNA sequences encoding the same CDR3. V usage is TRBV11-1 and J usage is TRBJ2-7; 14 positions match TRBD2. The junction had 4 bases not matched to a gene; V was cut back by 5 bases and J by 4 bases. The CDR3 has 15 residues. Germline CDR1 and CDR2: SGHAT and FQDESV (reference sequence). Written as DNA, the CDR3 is TGTGCCAGCAGCGAAGGACTAGCGGGAGGTTACGAGCAGTACTTC. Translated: CASSEGLAGGYEQYF.